The next 18 T cell receptor beta chains were all read from a single sample in a study of T cells in Graves' hyperthyroidism and ophthalmopathy. Amplification of TCR beta CDR3 regions used RNA as the template. The HTBI primer set drove a first-round RT-PCR of the TCR CDR3. From the multiplex PCR reads, TCRdb called clonotypes with MiXCR, one entry per CDR3 protein. The sample lists about 740,000 distinct CDR3 sequences; around 13% were seen once. The specimen was blood. The receptors here all came from a woman aged 18-29 years with Graves' hyperthyroidism.

There are a few counts of this clonotype. V gene TRBV4-1 combines with J gene TRBJ2-5, with 9 nucleotides matching TRBD2. The V gene's germline CDR1 is MGHRA and CDR2 YSYEKL. After removal of 4 bases from V and 4 bases from J, the junction contained 7 bases not matched to a gene. The CDR3 covers 15 residues. CDR3 in DNA: TGCGCCAGCAGCCGACTCTTAGCGGGAGTAGAGACCCAGTACTTC. The encoded protein is CASSRLLAGVETQYF.

The table lists this clonotype with many counts. CDR3 DNA: TGTGCCAGCAGCGATAGGGATGTCAGGAAAGAGACCCAGTACTTC. It encodes CASSDRDVRKETQYF. The J gene is TRBJ2-5, the V gene TRBV11-2; D remains unclear. The CDR3 spans 15 residues. The germline CDR1 and CDR2 sequences are SGHAT and FQNNGV. V was clipped by 5 bases and J by 3 bases, with 16 bases between them.

The chain has TRBV30 and TRBJ1-2; 10 bases are shared with TRBD1. The CDR3 length is 14 residues. Germline CDR1 reads GTSNPN; CDR2 reads SVGIG (reference sequence). V shed 2 bases, J shed 8 bases, and the junction held 8 bases outside the gene matches. The CDR3: CAWSPGTGVWGYTF. The CDR3 nucleotides are TGTGCCTGGAGTCCCGGGACAGGGGTATGGGGCTACACCTTC.

As to this clonotype: Given a much more abundant clone one base away, this may be a read error. The gene calls are TRBV9 and TRBJ2-7, with TRBD2 matching over 8 bases. The CDR3 has 19 amino acids. Germline V CDR1 and CDR2: SGDLS, YYNGEE. The CDR3 spells CASSVVASGSRLVSYGQYF. The DNA for the CDR3 is TGTGCCAGCAGCGTAGTGGCCAGCGGGAGTCGACTTGTATCCTACGGGCAGTACTTC.

This clonotype was detected many times. The chain employs TRBV27 and TRBJ1-1, with D tentatively TRBD1 (6 bases). The CDR3 has 13 amino acids. Trimming left V 6 bases short and J 1 base short, with 9 bases between. Germline lookup yields CDR1 MNHEY and CDR2 SMNVEV (reference sequence). The DNA for the CDR3 is TGTGCCAGCAGGAAGACAGGGAACACTGAAGCTTTCTTT. Translating gives CASRKTGNTEAFF.

This clonotype has just a few counts. The chain uses TRBV6-1 and TRBJ2-7; no firm D call. The CDR3 consists of 12 residues. In germline, CDR1 is MNHNS, CDR2 SASEGT. The V and J ends lost 7 bases and 3 bases respectively, with 10 bases between them. The CDR3 DNA reads as TGTGCCAGCAAGTACAGCCACTACGAGCAGTACTTC. Amino acid sequence: CASKYSHYEQYF.

The table lists this clonotype with many counts. This chain uses TRBV10-3 with TRBJ2-5; a possible D gene is TRBD2 (6 bases). Trimming took off 0 bases at V and 5 bases at J, with 10 bases between the two ends. Germline V gene lookup returns CDR1 ENHRY and CDR2 SYGVKD. The CDR3 has 14 amino acids. In DNA form, the CDR3 reads TGTGCCATCAGTGAGTCCGGAGGGATGGAGACCCAGTACTTC. Encoded protein: CAISESGGMETQYF.

In this sample, this clonotype turned up a few times. V usage is TRBV19 and J usage is TRBJ2-1; D may be TRBD1 (6 bases). The germline V and J ends were trimmed by 5 bases and 5 bases, with 10 bases remaining between them. Germline V gives CDR1 LNHDA, CDR2 SQIVND (reference sequence). There are 13 residues in the CDR3. In DNA form, the CDR3 reads TGTGCCAGTAGTCCTACAGGGCACAATGAGCAGTTCTTC. Translating gives CASSPTGHNEQFF.

This clonotype has ten or more counts. J is TRBJ2-7 and V is TRBV6-1; 10 bases align to TRBD2. The V segment lost 6 bases and the J segment 2 bases; nucleotides outside the gene matches: 10. The germline V gene has CDR1 MNHNS and CDR2 SASEGT. This CDR3 comprises 16 residues. The CDR3 DNA sequence: TGTGCCAGCAGAAAAACTCCGGGACTAGCGCCCTACGAGCAGTACTTC. This encodes CASRKTPGLAPYEQYF.

This clonotype appeared many times. The rearrangement links TRBV18 to TRBJ2-7; D is unclear. The CDR3 sequence is 14 residues long. Trimming removed 0 bases at V and 5 bases at J, with 11 bases between. Germline CDR1 reads KGHSH; CDR2 reads LQKENI. The CDR3 spells CASSPPGKRDEQYF. For the CDR3, the DNA is TGTGCCAGCTCACCACCAGGGAAAAGGGACGAGCAGTACTTC.

This clonotype appeared many times. The CDR3 sequence is CASSLNRGNTDTQYF. In DNA, the CDR3 is TGTGCCAGCAGCTTAAACAGGGGGAACACAGATACGCAGTATTTT. V gene TRBV7-3 combines with J gene TRBJ2-3, with TRBD1 matching 8 bases. V was clipped by 1 base and J by 2 bases; unmatched bases: 2. The CDR3 consists of 15 residues. CDR1 is SGHTA, CDR2 FQGTGA, per germline.

This clonotype has only a few counts. CDR3 DNA: TGTGCCAGCAGCCATCCTCCTAGCGGGAGTAGCTCCTACGAGCAGTACTTC. Translation: CASSHPPSGSSSYEQYF. V gene TRBV7-9 combines with J gene TRBJ2-7; 10 positions match TRBD2. Trimming cost V 5 bases and J 0 bases; bases outside gene matches: 10. The CDR3 contains 17 residues. Germline V gene data show CDR1 as SEHNR and CDR2 as FQNEAQ (reference sequence).

This clonotype was found a few times. This rearrangement joins TRBV5-4 to TRBJ2-3; D may be TRBD1 or TRBD2 (5 bases each). V was clipped by 4 bases and J by 2 bases, with 14 bases between them. In germline, CDR1 is SGHNT, CDR2 YYREEE (reference sequence). The CDR3 spans 15 residues. The DNA for the CDR3 is TGTGCCAGCAGCCCGGACGGGACCTACACAGATACGCAGTATTTT. It translates to CASSPDGTYTDTQYF.

This clonotype was counted many times. The gene calls are TRBV30 and TRBJ2-1, with 9 positions matching TRBD2. V was clipped by 2 bases and J by 4 bases; unmatched bases: 15. Looked up from germline, CDR1 is GTSNPN and CDR2 is SVGIG (reference sequence). This CDR3 comprises 18 residues. This chain's CDR3 is CAWSLPGGSGRGYNEQFF. As DNA, the CDR3 is TGTGCCTGGAGTCTCCCGGGGGGTAGCGGGAGAGGGTACAATGAGCAGTTCTTC.

V usage is TRBV29-1 and J usage is TRBJ2-7; D might be TRBD1 or TRBD2, each matching 6 bases. The CDR3 consists of 11 residues. Germline CDR1 is SQVTM and CDR2 is ANQGSEA. Trimming took 2 bases from V and 7 from J, leaving 9 bases between them. CDR3 nucleotides: TGCAGCGTTGAATGGGGGGCTGAGCAGTACTTC. Translation: CSVEWGAEQYF.

This chain uses TRBV27 with TRBJ1-1; D is possibly TRBD1 (5 bases). This CDR3 spans 15 amino acids. The germline CDR1 and CDR2 sequences are MNHEY and SMNVEV (reference sequence). The V and J ends lost 7 bases and 4 bases respectively, with 19 bases between them. The CDR3 coding sequence is TGTGCCAGCACCCATAACCAGGGCGGCATCACTGAAGCTTTCTTT. Amino acids: CASTHNQGGITEAFF.

This clonotype was seen only a few times. The V call is TRBV6-1, the J call TRBJ2-2; 8 nucleotides line up with TRBD2. The CDR3 has 16 residues. Trimming cost V 2 bases and J 4 bases; bases outside gene matches: 6. Germline CDR1 MNHNS, CDR2 SASEGT. The CDR3 region is CASSEFPGGSTGELFF. For the CDR3, the DNA is TGTGCCAGCAGTGAATTCCCGGGAGGGAGCACCGGGGAGCTGTTTTTT.

This clonotype was observed a handful of times. The chain combines TRBV15 with TRBJ1-5; D is undetermined. V lost 1 base and J 4 bases, leaving 17 bases between the germline ends. Per the germline V gene, CDR1 is LNHNV and CDR2 is YYDKDF (reference sequence). CDR3 length: 17 amino acids. CDR3 amino acids: CATSRGFNGGPNQPQHF. The CDR3 DNA reads TGTGCCACCAGCAGAGGGTTTAATGGAGGCCCTAATCAGCCCCAGCATTTT.